The 15 T cell receptor beta chains below all came from one sample that was sequenced in a study of T cells in women clearing cervical HPV infection. Sequencing used immunoSEQ multiplex PCR; TCRdb keeps in-frame clones, though not all of them. The listing records approximately 16,000 clones. The sequencing sample was made of blood buffy coat. The receptors stem from a woman between 18 and 70 years old with a cervical HPV16 infection that either progressed to CIN3+ or cleared (not recorded which).

Comments on this clone: The read falls 3 residues short of the CDR3 end, and the missing part is taken from the germline J gene. The chain is built from TRBV28 and TRBJ1-6, with D unresolved. CDR1 is MDHEN and CDR2 is SYDVKM in the germline V gene. The CDR3 runs to 14 residues. V shed 3 bases and J shed 0 bases, with 3 bases lying between them. The covered CDR3 bases are TGTGCCAGCAGTTTCAGCTCCTATAATTCACCC. Its protein product is CASSFSSYNSP. The CDR3 reads in full as CASSFSSYNSPLHF.

A remark on this clone: The CDR3 end lies 3 residues beyond the end of the read and is filled in from the germline J gene. The genes are TRBV19 and TRBJ2-3, with 10 bases that match TRBD2. Trimming removed 3 bases from V and 2 bases from J; junction bases left unmatched: 8. The CDR3 has 17 residues. Germline assignment: CDR1 LNHDA and CDR2 SQIVND (reference sequence). The CDR3 spells CASSMPPLAGVTDTQYF. The DNA read from the CDR3 is TGTGCCAGTAGTATGCCCCCTCTAGCGGGGGTCACAGATACG.

As regards this clone: The CDR3 end falls 3 residues outside the read, so it is completed with the germline J gene. The V and J genes are TRBV19 and TRBJ1-4; TRBD1 aligns across 11 bases. Germline lookup yields CDR1 LNHDA and CDR2 SQIVND (reference sequence). This CDR3 has 15 residues. This CDR3 reads CASSKLGTGGTPLFF. The DNA read from the CDR3 is TGTGCCAGTAGTAAATTGGGGACAGGGGGAACACCA.

For this clone: The read ends 3 residues shy of where the CDR3 ends; the end is completed using the germline J gene. V is TRBV10-1 and J is TRBJ1-2, with 7 positions matching TRBD1. V gave up 9 bases and J gave up 7 bases; unmatched junction bases: 23. Germline V gene sequence: CDR1 WNHNN, CDR2 SYGVQD (reference sequence). The CDR3 consists of 17 residues. This CDR3 reads CARAVFVTGNRTRGYTF. The sequenced part of the CDR3 DNA is TGCGCCAGAGCCGTTTTCGTGACAGGGAATCGTACGCGTGGC.

As regards this clone: The CDR3 end is not reached by the read, which stops 3 residues before it; the germline J gene fills it in. The chain carries TRBV18 and TRBJ1-2; TRBD1 aligns across 8 bases. The CDR3 has 16 amino acids. The germline gives CDR1 KGHSH, CDR2 LQKENI. CDR3 bases read: TGTGCCAGCTCACCACCGGGGAATCAGGGGGCTGATACC. It translates to CASSPPGNQGADT. The whole CDR3 protein reads CASSPPGNQGADTYTF.

Concerning this clone itself: The read ends 3 residues shy of where the CDR3 ends; the end is completed using the germline J gene. The rearrangement joins TRBV20-1 to TRBJ2-7, with a weak D call TRBD2 (6 bases). Germline assignment: CDR1 DFQATT and CDR2 SNEGSKA (reference sequence). The germline V and J ends were trimmed by 0 bases and 4 bases, with 13 bases remaining between them. This CDR3 region has 14 residues. The chain's CDR3 is CSARERISGYEQYF. The CDR3 bases that were read are TGCAGTGCTAGAGAAAGGATAAGCGGGTACGAG.

For this clone: The sequence runs out 3 residues before the end of the CDR3; the remainder is reconstructed from the germline J gene. The gene calls are TRBV20-1 and TRBJ1-2; D is ambiguous. Germline assignment: CDR1 DFQATT and CDR2 SNEGSKA (reference sequence). V dropped 2 bases and J dropped 6 bases, with 16 bases sitting between them. The CDR3 is 14 residues long. This chain's CDR3 is CSARKTQSRDGYTF. CDR3 DNA, as far as it was read: TGCAGTGCTAGAAAAACACAATCCCGGGATGGC.

Comment on this clone: The DNA ends 3 residues before the CDR3 does, and the rest of the CDR3 is filled in from the germline J gene. This chain links TRBV18 with TRBJ2-3; tentatively, D is TRBD2 (6 bases). The CDR3 is 15 residues long. Germline loops: CDR1 KGHSH, CDR2 LQKENI. The CDR3: CASSGDSWYQETQYF. The CDR3 bases that were read are TGTGCCAGCTCAGGGGACTCTTGGTACCAAGAGACG.

As for this clone: The sequenced fragment ends 3 residues before the CDR3 boundary, so the rest is inferred from the germline J gene. This chain joins TRBV6-1 and TRBJ2-4; TRBD1 might be the D (6 bases). Germline V CDR1 and CDR2: MNHNS, SASEGT. This CDR3 spans 14 amino acids. V dropped 3 bases and J dropped 3 bases, with 9 bases sitting between them. The CDR3 region is CASSERTDKNIQYF. The sequenced part of the CDR3 DNA is TGTGCCAGCAGTGAGAGGACAGACAAAAACATT.

About this clone itself: The CDR3 end lies 3 residues beyond the end of the read and is filled in from the germline J gene. The chain recombines TRBV20-1 with TRBJ1-1; 8 nucleotides match TRBD1. Germline CDR1 and CDR2: DFQATT and SNEGSKA (reference sequence). The J segment lost 5 bases and the V segment lost 3 bases, leaving 8 bases of the junction unmatched. The length of the CDR3 is 14 residues. CDR3 DNA (partial): TGCAGTGCTAGGGGGGGGACAGGACAAACTGAA. Encoded protein: CSARGGTGQTE. The complete CDR3 protein is CSARGGTGQTEAFF.

As concerns this clone: The CDR3 end lies 3 residues beyond the end of the read and is filled in from the germline J gene. The chain joins TRBV10-2 to TRBJ2-4; tentatively, D is TRBD2 (7 bases). The germline gives CDR1 WSHSY, CDR2 SAAADI. The CDR3 loop spans 12 amino acids. Here the CDR3 reads CASSPGDYGQYF. CDR3 DNA (partial): TGCGCCAGCAGTCCAGGGGACTATGGT.

Regarding this clone: The CDR3 end is not reached by the read, which stops 3 residues before it; the germline J gene fills it in. This sequence joins TRBV7-8 and TRBJ2-2; D may be TRBD1 (5 bases). V shed 6 bases and J shed 5 bases, with 10 bases lying between them. Per germline, CDR1 SGHVS and CDR2 FQNEAQ. This CDR3 is built from 13 residues. CDR3 in amino acids: CASSSGLTGELFF. The part of the CDR3 DNA that was read is TGTGCCAGCAGTTCAGGGTTAACCGGGGAG. Together with reference TRBV7-8 and TRBJ2-2, the CDR3 gives the full variable domain: GAGVSQSPRYKVAKRGQDVALRCDPISGHVSLFWYQQALGQGPEFLTYFQNEAQLDKSGLPSDRFFAERPEGSVSTLKIQRTQQEDSAVYLCASSSGLTGELFFGEGSRLTVL.

In the case of this clone: The sequenced fragment ends 3 residues before the CDR3 boundary, so the rest is inferred from the germline J gene. V usage is TRBV7-9 and J usage is TRBJ2-2; TRBD1 matches 8 bases. CDR1 and CDR2 (germline): SEHNR, FQNEAQ (reference sequence). This CDR3 spans 15 amino acids. Partial CDR3 DNA: TGTGCCAGCAGCTTAGATGCAGGGGGCAATGAAAAG. It codes for CASSLDAGGNEK. The full CDR3 is CASSLDAGGNEKLFF.

As for this clone: Read coverage stops 3 residues before the CDR3 terminus; the germline J gene supplies the remainder. The rearrangement uses TRBV6-2 or TRBV6-3 and TRBJ2-3; D is unresolved. The CDR3 has 13 residues. From germline, CDR1 is MNHEY and CDR2 SVGEGT. CDR3 bases read: TGTGCCAGCAGGCACCTGAGCCGAGAGACG. Translated: CASRHLSRET. The whole CDR3 region reads CASRHLSRETQYF.

In the case of this clone: A read error may account for a junction end that differs from germline. The observed sequence ends 3 residues before the CDR3 terminus, with the missing tail filled in from the germline J gene. V usage is TRBV2 and J usage is TRBJ1-4; D unclear. Germline CDR1 is SNHLY and CDR2 is FYNNEI. This CDR3 spans 12 amino acids. The sequenced part of the CDR3 DNA is TGTGCCAGCAGCGAAGCTACAGAAAAA. As protein: CASSEATEK. The entire CDR3 sequence reads CASSEATEKLFF. Full variable domain (outside the CDR3, taken from reference TRBV2 and TRBJ1-4): EPEVTQTPSHQVTQMGQEVILRCVPISNHLYFYWYRQILGQKVEFLVSFYNNEISEKSEIFDDQFSVERPDGSNFTLKIRSTKLEDSAMYFCASSEATEKLFFGSGTQLSVL.